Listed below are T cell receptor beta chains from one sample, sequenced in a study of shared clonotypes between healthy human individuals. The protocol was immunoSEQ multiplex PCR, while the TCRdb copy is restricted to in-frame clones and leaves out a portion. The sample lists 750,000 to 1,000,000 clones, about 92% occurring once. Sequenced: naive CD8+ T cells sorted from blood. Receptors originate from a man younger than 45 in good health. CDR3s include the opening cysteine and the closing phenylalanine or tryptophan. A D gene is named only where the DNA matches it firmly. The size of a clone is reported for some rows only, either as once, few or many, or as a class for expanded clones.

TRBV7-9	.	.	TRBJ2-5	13	TGTGCCAGCAGCATGGCGGGACAAGAGACCCAGTACTTC	CASSMAGQETQYF
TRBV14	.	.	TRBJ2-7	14	TGTGCCAGCAGCTGGGGGGGCGGGAGCTACGAGCAGTACTTC	CASSWGGGSYEQYF
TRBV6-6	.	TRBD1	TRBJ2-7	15	TGTGCCAGCAGCCACGTAGACAGGGTCAACTACGAGCAGTACTTC	CASSHVDRVNYEQYF
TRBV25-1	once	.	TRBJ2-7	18	TGTGCCAGCAGTGTAGGGTCCGGAGGGGTAAATTATGTCTACGAGCAGTACTTC	CASSVGSGGVNYVYEQYF
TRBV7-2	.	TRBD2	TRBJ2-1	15	TGTGCCAGCAGCTTAGGACTAGCGGATCGCAATGAGCAGTTCTTC	CASSLGLADRNEQFF
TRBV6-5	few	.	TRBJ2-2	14	TGTGCCAGCAGCAATCAGGGGTCGTCCGGGGAGCTGTTTTTT	CASSNQGSSGELFF
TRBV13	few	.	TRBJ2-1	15	TGTGCCAGCAGCTTAGGCCGGAGCTCCTACAATGAGCAGTTCTTC	CASSLGRSSYNEQFF
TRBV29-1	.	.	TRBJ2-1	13	TGCAGCGTTGGACAGCCTACCTACAATGAGCAGTTCTTC	CSVGQPTYNEQFF
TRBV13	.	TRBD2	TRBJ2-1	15	TGTGCCAGCAGCATTAGTGGCGGGAGGTACAATGAGCAGTTCTTC	CASSISGGRYNEQFF
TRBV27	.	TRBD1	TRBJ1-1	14	TGTGCCAGCAGTTTAGGGGCAGGGGGCGTTGAAGCTTTCTTT	CASSLGAGGVEAFF
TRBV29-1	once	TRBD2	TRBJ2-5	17	TGCAGCGTTGAGGACCCGGCGGGTAGCGGGATATGGGAGACCCAGTACTTC	CSVEDPAGSGIWETQYF
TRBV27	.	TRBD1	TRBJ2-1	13	TGTGCCAGCAGCCCGGGACAGTACAATGAGCAGTTCTTC	CASSPGQYNEQFF
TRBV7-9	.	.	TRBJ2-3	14	TGTGCCAGCAGCTCAGCAGGGGGCACAGATACGCAGTATTTT	CASSSAGGTDTQYF
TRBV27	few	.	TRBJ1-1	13	TGTGCCAGCAGTTTAGGAAAGTCCACTGAAGCTTTCTTT	CASSLGKSTEAFF
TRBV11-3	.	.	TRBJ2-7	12	TGTGCCAGCAGCCCTGGGGGTTACGAGCAGTACTTC	CASSPGGYEQYF
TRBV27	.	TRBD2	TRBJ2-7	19	TGTGCCAGCATTCATATCAAACGTCTAGCGGGAGGTTTCTCCTACGAGCAGTACTTC	CASIHIKRLAGGFSYEQYF
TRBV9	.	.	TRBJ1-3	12	TGTGCCGGAGGGGGGCCAGGAAACACCATATATTTT	CAGGGPGNTIYF
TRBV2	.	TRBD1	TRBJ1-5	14	TGTGCCAGCAGTTCCGGGACAGCAAATCAGCCCCAGCATTTT	CASSSGTANQPQHF
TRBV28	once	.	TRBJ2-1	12	TGTGCCAGCAGTTCCGGACTCGATGAGCAGTTCTTC	CASSSGLDEQFF
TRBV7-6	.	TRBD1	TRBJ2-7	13	TGTGCCAGCAGCTTAGGGACAGGGACCGAGCAGTACTTC	CASSLGTGTEQYF
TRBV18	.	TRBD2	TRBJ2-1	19	TGTGCCAGCTCACCAGGTGATAGCGGGAGGGTGAACTCCTACAATGAGCAGTTCTTC	CASSPGDSGRVNSYNEQFF
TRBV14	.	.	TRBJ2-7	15	TGTGCCAGCAGCCAACCGACAGGGAGGACCTACGAGCAGTACTTC	CASSQPTGRTYEQYF
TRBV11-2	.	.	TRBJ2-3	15	TGTGCCAGCAGTTCCCGGGACACCCACACAGATACGCAGTATTTT	CASSSRDTHTDTQYF
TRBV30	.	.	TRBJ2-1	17	TGTGCCTGGAGTCTCCTCGAGGTTCGGAGAGGGGGCAATGAGCAGTTCTTC	CAWSLLEVRRGGNEQFF
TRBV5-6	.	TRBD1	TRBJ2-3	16	TGTGCCAGCAGCCCCGGGACAGACATGCCCACAGATACGCAGTATTTT	CASSPGTDMPTDTQYF
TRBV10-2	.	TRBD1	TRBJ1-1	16	TGCGCCAGCAACGACATGACAGGGGCCCCCGGCACTGAAGCTTTCTTT	CASNDMTGAPGTEAFF
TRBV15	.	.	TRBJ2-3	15	TGTGCCACCAGCAGAGACAGGGCAAGTGGTGATACGCAGTATTTT	CATSRDRASGDTQYF
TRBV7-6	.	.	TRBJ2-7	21	TGTGCCAGCAGCTCGCAACTTGTCGGGTCGACGTCGGGTCCACTAACGTACGAGCAGTACTTC	CASSSQLVGSTSGPLTYEQYF
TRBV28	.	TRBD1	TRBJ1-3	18	TGTGCCAGCAGTTTAGAGTGCTGGGACAGGGGCTCTGGAAACACCATATATTTT	CASSLECWDRGSGNTIYF
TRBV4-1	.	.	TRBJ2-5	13	TGCGCCAGCAGCCGGACATTACAAGAGACCCAGTACTTC	CASSRTLQETQYF
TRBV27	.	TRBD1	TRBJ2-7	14	TGTGCCAGCAGTTACAGGGGGCGCGGATACGAGCAGTACTTC	CASSYRGRGYEQYF
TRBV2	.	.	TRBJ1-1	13	TGTGCCAGCAGTGTTTGGGGTTACACTGAAGCTTTCTTT	CASSVWGYTEAFF
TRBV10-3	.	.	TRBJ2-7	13	TGTGCCCTGGGAGAGGGCGTCCCTAACGAGCAGTACTTC	CALGEGVPNEQYF
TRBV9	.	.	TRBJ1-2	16	TGTGCCAGCAGCGTAGCCCCCATAGAGGCCCCTTATGGCTACACCTTC	CASSVAPIEAPYGYTF
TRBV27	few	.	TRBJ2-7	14	TGTGCCAGCAGTCCGGCAGGGTTCCGGTACGAGCAGTACTTC	CASSPAGFRYEQYF
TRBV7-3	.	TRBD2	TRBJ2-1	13	TGTGCCAGCAGCCCGAGACTAGCTGATGAGCAGTTCTTC	CASSPRLADEQFF
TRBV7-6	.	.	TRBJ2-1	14	TGTGCCAGCAGCTTAACGGGAGCGGCCAATGAGCAGTTCTTC	CASSLTGAANEQFF
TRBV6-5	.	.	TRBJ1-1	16	TGTGCCAGCAGTTACGGGCCTCGCGGGGGCGGCACTGAAGCTTTCTTT	CASSYGPRGGGTEAFF
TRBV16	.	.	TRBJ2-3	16	TGTGCCAGCAGCCAATCGAAGTTCGGGAGCACAGATACGCAGTATTTT	CASSQSKFGSTDTQYF
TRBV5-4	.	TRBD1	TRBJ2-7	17	TGTGCCAGCAGCTTGGTAATACGGGACAGGGGGGCCTACGAGCAGTACTTC	CASSLVIRDRGAYEQYF
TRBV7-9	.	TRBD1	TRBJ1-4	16	TGTGCCAGCAGCTTACGAGGGGGCGATAAGGATGAAAAACTGTTTTTT	CASSLRGGDKDEKLFF
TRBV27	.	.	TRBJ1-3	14	TGTGCCAGCAGTCAGTTTGGGTCTGGAAACACCATATATTTT	CASSQFGSGNTIYF
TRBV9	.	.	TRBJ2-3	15	TGTGCCAGCAGCGGGCGGGGACAGAGCACAGATACGCAGTATTTT	CASSGRGQSTDTQYF
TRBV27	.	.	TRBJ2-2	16	TGTGCCAGCAGTTTATCGCCTAGTGTTGACACCGGGGAGCTGTTTTTT	CASSLSPSVDTGELFF
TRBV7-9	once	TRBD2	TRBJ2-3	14	TGTGCCAGCAGCTTAGGACTAGCGCCAGATACGCAGTATTTT	CASSLGLAPDTQYF
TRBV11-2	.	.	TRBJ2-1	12	TGTGCCAGCAGCTCGCTTGGGAAGGAGCAGTTCTTC	CASSSLGKEQFF